This T cell receptor (beta chain) was found in a study of T-cell reconstitution after alpha-beta-depleted transplantation in children (dated by TCRdb to 2016 to 2017). Concerning the study at large: Using TCR repertoire profiling, the study quantitatively followed how T-cell immune reconstitution unfolded in children after TCRalphabeta/CD19-depleted allogeneic hematopoietic cell transplantation.

The trim is 6 bases for V and 0 bases for J, with a gap of 12 bases between the germline ends. Measured from the cysteine to the phenylalanine, the CDR3 is 14 residues long. Only the CDR3 DNA stays, 42 bases, in frame from base 1. Reading the germline V gene (reference sequence) gives CDR1 DFQATT and CDR2 SNEGSKA. Library preparation used PCR. The instrument given in TCRdb is Illumina HiSeq 2500. TCR libraries were prepared with molecular barcoding, using unique molecular identifiers to normalize TCRbeta repertoire quantification. Through fastp at Q25 and MiXCR, TCRdb rebuilt clones from the public reads, retaining in-frame beta chains. Rows merge per CDR3 protein into single entries with the most common DNA and genes. The sample records over 550,000 distinct CDR3 sequences, about 10% of which are singletons. The ten largest clones take up approximately 4.1% of the sample. This clonotype was counted many times. The antigen this receptor binds is unknown. Base qualities are not at hand, and no much larger clone is one base apart.

This material consisted of PBMCs from the stem cell graft donor, taken from the stem cell graft. This sequence originates from a human donor who donated a stem cell graft to a child with acute myeloid leukemia. The sequence is built from TRBV20-1 and TRBJ2-1; TRBD2 is a weak D gene call, 5 bases matching. The DNA sequence is as follows: TGCAGTGCAACTAGAAGGACCTCCTACAATGAGCAGTTCTTC. Its coded protein is CSATRRTSYNEQFF.